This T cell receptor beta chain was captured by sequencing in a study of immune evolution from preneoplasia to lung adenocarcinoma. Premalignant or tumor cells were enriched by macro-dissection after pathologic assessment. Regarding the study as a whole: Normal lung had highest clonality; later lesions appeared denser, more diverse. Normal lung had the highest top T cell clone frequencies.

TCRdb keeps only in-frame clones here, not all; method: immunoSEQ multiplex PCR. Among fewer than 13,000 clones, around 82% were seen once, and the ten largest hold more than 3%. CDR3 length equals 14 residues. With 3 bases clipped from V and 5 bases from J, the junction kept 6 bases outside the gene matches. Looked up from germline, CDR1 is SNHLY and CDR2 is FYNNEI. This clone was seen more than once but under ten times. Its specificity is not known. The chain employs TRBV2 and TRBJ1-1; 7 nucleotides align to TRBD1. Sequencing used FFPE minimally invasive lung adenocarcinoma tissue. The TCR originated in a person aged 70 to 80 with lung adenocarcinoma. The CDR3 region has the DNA TGTGCCAGCAGTGACGCAGGGGGTGGGACTGAAGCTTTCTTT. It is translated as CASSDAGGGTEAFF.